This is a list of T cell receptor beta chains from one sample in a study of T-cell memory formation after mild COVID-19. TCRdb passed the 5' RACE reads through MiXCR, listing each CDR3 protein once. The table has 120,000 or so distinct CDR3 sequences, over 15% seen once. The sample taken for sequencing was PBMCs or a T cell subset sorted from them (not recorded which). These TCRs come from a man aged 18 to 30 who had mild COVID-19 (a few samples of this study predate the infection). Cell type and time point are not known. Each CDR3 is given with its conserved first and last residue. The D gene is left open where the match is weak. Rows may omit the clone size; those that give it use once, few, many or a size class.

v_call	clone_size	d_call	j_call	cdr3_length	cdr3_aa	cdr3_nt
TRBV5-6	few	.	TRBJ1-1	15	CASSRPGTRNTEAFF	TGTGCCAGCAGCCGACCGGGGACCAGGAACACTGAAGCTTTCTTT
TRBV9	.	TRBD1	TRBJ1-2	15	CASSGGQNSYYGYTF	TGTGCCAGCAGCGGGGGACAGAACTCGTACTATGGCTACACCTTC
TRBV4-1	.	.	TRBJ2-1	14	CASSQELWTGEQFF	TGCGCCAGCAGCCAAGAATTATGGACCGGGGAGCAGTTCTTC
TRBV5-6	.	.	TRBJ1-2	12	CASSSGDYGYTF	TGTGCCAGCAGCTCAGGAGACTATGGCTACACCTTC
TRBV4-3	.	TRBD1	TRBJ2-2	15	CASSQSDRASGELFF	TGCGCCAGCAGCCAATCGGACAGGGCTTCCGGGGAGCTGTTTTTT
TRBV6-5	few	.	TRBJ1-2	13	CASSYSIQMGYTF	TGTGCCAGCAGTTACTCGATACAGATGGGCTACACCTTC
TRBV7-9	many	TRBD1	TRBJ2-1	15	CASSLGDRAHNEQFF	TGTGCCAGCAGCTTAGGGGACAGGGCCCACAATGAGCAGTTCTTC
TRBV27	.	.	TRBJ1-1	15	CASSLMGVGNTEAFF	TGTGCCAGCAGTTTGATGGGAGTAGGGAACACTGAAGCTTTCTTT
TRBV6-5	.	TRBD1	TRBJ1-2	15	CASSLRATGGLGYTF	TGTGCCAGCAGTCTCCGGGCGACAGGGGGCCTTGGCTACACCTTC
TRBV20-1	few	.	TRBJ1-1	13	CSATVDGDTEAFF	TGCAGTGCTACGGTGGACGGGGACACTGAAGCTTTCTTT
TRBV7-2	.	.	TRBJ2-2	16	CASSLMGSLNTGELFF	TGTGCCAGCAGCCTGATGGGATCCTTAAACACCGGGGAGCTGTTTTTT
TRBV20-1	few	.	TRBJ2-1	11	CSASRGDEQFF	TGCAGTGCGTCTAGGGGAGATGAGCAGTTCTTC
TRBV7-2	few	TRBD1	TRBJ2-5	14	CASSFSRDRETQYF	TGTGCCAGCAGCTTCTCCAGGGACAGAGAGACCCAGTACTTC
TRBV2	.	.	TRBJ1-1	13	CASMRFWGTEAFF	TGTGCCAGCATGAGATTCTGGGGGACTGAAGCTTTCTTT
TRBV5-1	.	.	TRBJ2-3	14	CASSLELLNPTQYF	TGCGCCAGCAGCTTGGAACTCCTCAATCCTACGCAGTATTTT
TRBV7-9	few	.	TRBJ2-5	13	CASSPIPRETQYF	TGTGCCAGCAGCCCGATCCCCCGGGAGACCCAGTACTTC
TRBV2	.	.	TRBJ2-5	12	CASRETRGTQYF	TGTGCCAGCCGAGAGACCCGTGGGACCCAGTACTTC
TRBV20-1	.	.	TRBJ2-1	14	CSARQQQIYNEQFF	TGCAGTGCTAGACAACAGCAAATCTACAATGAGCAGTTCTTC
TRBV28	.	.	TRBJ1-1	13	CASQGLGGTEAFF	TGTGCCAGCCAGGGGTTGGGGGGCACTGAAGCTTTCTTT
TRBV7-6	.	.	TRBJ2-1	14	CASSSGRGNNEQFF	TGTGCCAGCAGCTCTGGACGGGGAAACAATGAGCAGTTCTTC
TRBV7-3	many	TRBD2	TRBJ2-3	14	CASSRRGVTDTQYF	TGTGCCAGCAGCCGACGGGGGGTAACAGATACGCAGTATTTT
TRBV6-1	.	.	TRBJ1-4	13	CASSEVRGPRLFF	TGTGCCAGCAGTGAAGTGAGGGGACCAAGGCTGTTTTTT
TRBV5-1	many	TRBD1	TRBJ2-1	13	CASSPGQVMKQFF	TGCGCCAGCAGCCCAGGACAGGTAATGAAGCAGTTCTTC
TRBV5-1	.	.	TRBJ1-1	15	CASSFTGGANTEAFF	TGCGCCAGCAGCTTCACAGGTGGGGCGAACACTGAAGCTTTCTTT
TRBV5-1	.	.	TRBJ1-1	14	CASSLDPGGTEAFF	TGCGCCAGCAGCTTGGATCCGGGAGGCACTGAAGCTTTCTTT
TRBV20-1	.	TRBD2	TRBJ2-1	14	CSARGGSSYNEQFF	TGCAGTGCTAGAGGCGGGAGCTCCTACAATGAGCAGTTCTTC
TRBV7-9	.	TRBD1	TRBJ2-1	13	CASIGTGGSEQFF	TGTGCCAGCATCGGGACAGGGGGCAGCGAGCAGTTCTTC
TRBV10-3	.	.	TRBJ2-3	12	CAISQTEDTQYF	TGTGCCATCAGCCAGACGGAAGATACGCAGTATTTT
TRBV28	few	.	TRBJ2-4	15	CASSPSGLAKNIQYF	TGTGCCAGCAGTCCCTCAGGACTAGCCAAAAACATTCAGTACTTC